This T cell receptor beta chain comes out of a study of T cell repertoires in cytomegalovirus infection. Study summary: Matching HLA type, along with CMV infection, was indicated by public TCR beta signatures. Study-wide results and limits: Clonotype analysis showed dominance of the ex vivo response by HLA-C-restricted CMV-specific TCR beta clonotypes.

This clonotype was picked up a small number of times. No antigen is known for it. Germline V lookup: CDR1 SGHVS, CDR2 FQNEAQ. V lost 1 base, J lost 5 bases, and 11 bases lay in between. This CDR3 contains 14 residues. One entry per CDR3 protein results from TCRdb running MiXCR on the reads. The repertoire holds 550,000 to 850,000 distinct CDR3 sequences, with about 33% as singletons. The source of this sequence is a human donor in good health (CMV status not recorded). Some clones in this sample may be carry-over from other donors' samples. The chain links TRBV7-8 to TRBJ2-5, with a possible D match to TRBD2 (5 bases). Sample: cultured PBMCs, taken from culture after CMV antigen stimulation. The CDR3: CASSLGLIEETQYF. The CDR3, as DNA: TGTGCCAGCAGCTTAGGACTAATTGAGGAGACCCAGTACTTC.